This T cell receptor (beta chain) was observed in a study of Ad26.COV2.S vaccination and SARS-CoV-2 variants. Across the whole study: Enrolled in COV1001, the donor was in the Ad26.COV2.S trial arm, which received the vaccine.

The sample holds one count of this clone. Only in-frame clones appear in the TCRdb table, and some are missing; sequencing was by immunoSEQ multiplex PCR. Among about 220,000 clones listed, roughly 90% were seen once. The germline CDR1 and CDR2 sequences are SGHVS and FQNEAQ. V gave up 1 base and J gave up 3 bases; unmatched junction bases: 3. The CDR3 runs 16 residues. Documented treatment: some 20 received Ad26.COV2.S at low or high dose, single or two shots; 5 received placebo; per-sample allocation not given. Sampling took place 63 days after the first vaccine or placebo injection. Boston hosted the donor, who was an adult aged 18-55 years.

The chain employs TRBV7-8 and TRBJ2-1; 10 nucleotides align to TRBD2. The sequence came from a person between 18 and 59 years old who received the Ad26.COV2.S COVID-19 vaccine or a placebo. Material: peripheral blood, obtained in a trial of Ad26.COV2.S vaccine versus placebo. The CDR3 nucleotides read TGTGCCAGCAGCTTAGGAGCGGGGGGGATCTACAATGAGCAGTTCTTC. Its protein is CASSLGAGGIYNEQFF.